Listed here are 24 T cell receptor beta chains from one sample, sequenced in a study of T-cell memory formation after mild COVID-19. MiXCR was run by TCRdb on the 5' RACE reads, yielding one entry per CDR3 protein. The repertoire includes about 610,000 distinct CDR3 sequences, 15% to 20% of them detected once, and about 8.1% sits in the top ten. The material sequenced was PBMCs or a T cell subset sorted from them (not recorded which). The receptors originated from an adult woman who had mild COVID-19 (a few samples of this study predate the infection). Cell type and time point are not known.

The chain couples TRBV29-1 to TRBJ2-7; D gene ambiguous. Germline CDR1 reads SQVTM; CDR2 reads ANQGSEA. With 5 bases removed from V and 4 bases from J, the gap between germline ends came to 9 bases. This CDR3 contains 11 residues. The CDR3 nucleotides are TGCAGCGTTAGGACCGCGTACGAGCAGTACTTC. This codes for CSVRTAYEQYF.

This sequence joins TRBV7-9 and TRBJ1-4; 10 bases are a match to TRBD1. The V and J ends lost 5 bases and 5 bases, in that order; junction bases with no gene match: 5. There are 15 residues in the CDR3. From germline, CDR1 is SEHNR and CDR2 FQNEAQ (reference sequence). The CDR3 DNA reads as TGTGCCAGCAGCACAAGGACAGGGGGGAATGAAAAACTGTTTTTT. Translating gives CASSTRTGGNEKLFF.

This clonotype was picked up one time. The genes are TRBV9 and TRBJ1-3; tentatively, D is TRBD1 (6 bases). The V gene lost 0 bases and the J gene lost 1 base, with 17 bases spanning the gap. The CDR3 consists of 18 residues. Germline V gene sequence: CDR1 SGDLS, CDR2 YYNGEE. As DNA, the CDR3 is TGTGCCAGCAGCGTAGAAGCGAAGGACAGTAAATCTGGAAACACCATATATTTT. It codes for CASSVEAKDSKSGNTIYF.

V gene TRBV12-3 or TRBV12-4 combines with J gene TRBJ1-5; no clear D gene. V dropped 2 bases and J dropped 11 bases, with 19 bases sitting between them. The CDR3 runs 15 residues. The CDR3 bases are TGTGCCAGCAGTTTATCCCCAGCGGCTGGGAGGGCCCAGCATTTT. Its protein product is CASSLSPAAGRAQHF.

The chain carries TRBV7-9 and TRBJ2-1; 7 bases line up with TRBD2. The V gene end was trimmed by 7 bases and the J gene end by 6 bases; junction bases not matched to a gene: 9. CDR3 length equals 14 residues. Per the germline V gene, CDR1 is SEHNR and CDR2 is FQNEAQ (reference sequence). The CDR3 DNA sequence: TGTGCCAGCATCCGCGGGGGAGCCGGCAATGAGCAGTTCTTC. Protein product: CASIRGGAGNEQFF.

This clonotype was observed a handful of times. The V gene is TRBV5-1, the J gene TRBJ1-2, with 7 bases that match TRBD1. V lost 0 bases to trimming and J lost 3 bases; unmatched junction nucleotides: 5. This CDR3 is 15 amino acids long. The germline V gene encodes CDR1 SGHRS and CDR2 YFSETQ. The CDR3 loop reads CASSLGQGTDYGYTF. In DNA form, the CDR3 reads TGCGCCAGCAGCTTGGGACAGGGAACGGACTATGGCTACACCTTC.

This clonotype has a count of ten or more. V usage is TRBV5-1 and J usage is TRBJ2-3; D is perhaps TRBD1 or TRBD2 (5 bases each). CDR1 is SGHRS, CDR2 YFSETQ, per germline. Trimming took off 8 bases at V and 5 bases at J, with 18 bases between the two ends. The length of the CDR3 is 14 residues. The CDR3 spells CASTRDQPQDTQYF. The CDR3 nucleotides read TGCGCCAGTACCCGGGACCAACCACAAGATACGCAGTATTTT. The full variable domain, with the rest looked up from reference TRBV5-1 and TRBJ2-3, is KAGVTQTPRYLIKTRGQQVTLSCSPISGHRSVSWYQQTPGQGLQFLFEYFSETQRNKGNFPGRFSGRQFSNSRSEMNVSTLELGDSALYLCASTRDQPQDTQYFGPGTRLTVL.

The CDR3 nucleotides read TGCAGTGCTAGAGATTCCGTTTTAAACTATGGCTACACCTTC. Protein product: CSARDSVLNYGYTF. This chain links TRBV20-1 with TRBJ1-2; D unclear. The germline CDR1 and CDR2 sequences are DFQATT and SNEGSKA (reference sequence). V was pared by 0 bases and J by 2 bases, with 10 bases between. The CDR3 length is 14 residues.

V and J are TRBV19 and TRBJ2-7; TRBD2 matches at 7 bases. CDR3 length: 14 residues. Germline CDR1 and CDR2: LNHDA and SQIVND (reference sequence). The junction had 11 bases not matched to a gene; V was cut back by 7 bases and J by 5 bases. The CDR3 region is CASMSSGSSDEQYF. The CDR3 coding sequence is TGTGCCAGTATGTCTAGCGGATCGTCGGACGAGCAGTACTTC.

This clonotype was seen more than once but under ten times. The chain employs TRBV7-2 and TRBJ2-7, with D unclear. This CDR3 has 14 amino acids. Trimming left V 2 bases short and J 0 bases short, with 8 bases between. Per the germline V gene, CDR1 is SGHTA and CDR2 is FQGNSA. DNA for the CDR3: TGTGCCAGCAGCTTACGGGCCAACTCCTACGAGCAGTACTTC. Protein product: CASSLRANSYEQYF.

This clonotype appeared a few times. The chain is built from TRBV3-1 and TRBJ2-5; D perhaps matches TRBD1 (5 bases). CDR3 length equals 11 residues. Deletions cut 4 bases from V and 7 bases from J, with 7 bases between. CDR1 LGHDT and CDR2 YNNKEL come from the germline V gene (reference sequence). The CDR3: CASSRQGTQYF. In DNA, the CDR3 is TGTGCCAGCAGCCGGCAGGGGACCCAGTACTTC.

This clonotype was recorded only once. This chain uses TRBV15 with TRBJ2-1, with D unclear. There are 13 residues in the CDR3. Trimming pared 8 bases from V and 5 bases from J, leaving 13 bases between. Germline V gene data show CDR1 as LNHNV and CDR2 as YYDKDF (reference sequence). The CDR3 here is CATGHGSNNEQFF. In nucleotides, the CDR3 is TGTGCCACCGGTCACGGGTCAAACAATGAGCAGTTCTTC. The full variable domain, its missing parts supplied by reference TRBV15 and TRBJ2-1, is DAMVIQNPRYQVTQFGKPVTLSCSQTLNHNVMYWYQQKSSQAPKLLFHYYDKDFNNEADTPDNFQSRRPNTSFCFLDIRSPGLGDTAMYLCATGHGSNNEQFFGPGTRLTVL.

Only a few counts were recorded for this clonotype. The chain links TRBV29-1 to TRBJ2-7; D is unresolved. Per the germline V gene, CDR1 is SQVTM and CDR2 is ANQGSEA. The CDR3 has 12 amino acids. V lost 4 bases, J lost 1 base, and 8 bases lay in between. In nucleotides, the CDR3 is TGCAGCGTTGTGGGCAGGTCCTACGAGCAGTACTTC. It codes for CSVVGRSYEQYF.

This chain uses TRBV7-2 with TRBJ2-2; D not certain. The CDR3 is 15 amino acids. Germline V gene data show CDR1 as SGHTA and CDR2 as FQGNSA. Deletions cut 0 bases from V and 1 base from J, with 6 bases between. Here the CDR3 DNA reads TGTGCCAGCAGCTTAGCTAGTCAGAACACCGGGGAGCTGTTTTTT. It yields the protein CASSLASQNTGELFF.

This clonotype was seen just once. The V call is TRBV12-3 or TRBV12-4, the J call TRBJ2-3; 7 bases match TRBD1. V shed 7 bases and J 3 bases; nucleotides not matched to a gene: 10. The CDR3 runs 15 residues. CDR3 sequence: CASTRLDRVTDTQYF. The CDR3 DNA reads TGTGCCAGCACCCGCCTCGACAGGGTTACAGATACGCAGTATTTT.

This clonotype was counted only a few times. The chain is built from TRBV29-1 and TRBJ2-5, with a weak D call TRBD1 (5 bases). Trimming stripped 4 bases from V and 0 bases from J, with 12 bases between. CDR1 is SQVTM, CDR2 ANQGSEA, per germline. The CDR3 totals 14 residues. CDR3 sequence: CSVAAGRYQETQYF. The DNA for the CDR3 is TGCAGCGTTGCGGCAGGGCGGTACCAAGAGACCCAGTACTTC.

CDR3 amino acids: CASRFGQGQDNSPLHF. CDR3 nucleotide sequence: TGTGCCAGCAGATTCGGACAGGGGCAGGATAATTCACCCCTCCACTTT. V is TRBV6-5 and J is TRBJ1-6; TRBD1 agrees at 9 bases. V lost 6 bases, J lost 5 bases, and 8 bases stayed unmatched. The CDR3 has 16 amino acids. Germline loops: CDR1 MNHEY, CDR2 SVGAGI.

This clonotype was observed many times. The V gene is TRBV5-1, the J gene TRBJ2-3; D perhaps matches TRBD2 (7 bases). The CDR3 has 17 amino acids. Trimming pared 0 bases from V and 1 base from J, leaving 15 bases between. CDR1 and CDR2 (germline): SGHRS, YFSETQ. As DNA, the CDR3 is TGCGCCAGCAGCTTGGCATCGGGGGGCGCTGGCACAGATACGCAGTATTTT. Its protein product is CASSLASGGAGTDTQYF.

This clonotype was picked up a small number of times. The chain couples TRBV15 to TRBJ1-4, with 8 positions matching TRBD1. The V and J ends lost 5 bases and 6 bases, in that order; junction bases with no gene match: 5. The germline CDR1 and CDR2 sequences are LNHNV and YYDKDF (reference sequence). This CDR3 contains 14 residues. The CDR3 region has the DNA TGTGCCACCAGCGGTGGACAGGGTTATGAAAAACTGTTTTTT. Amino acid sequence: CATSGGQGYEKLFF. The full variable domain, rest sourced from reference TRBV15 and TRBJ1-4, is DAMVIQNPRYQVTQFGKPVTLSCSQTLNHNVMYWYQQKSSQAPKLLFHYYDKDFNNEADTPDNFQSRRPNTSFCFLDIRSPGLGDTAMYLCATSGGQGYEKLFFGSGTQLSVL.

This clonotype appeared a few times. V usage is TRBV7-9 and J usage is TRBJ2-1; TRBD2 aligns across 8 bases. Germline CDR1 is SEHNR and CDR2 is FQNEAQ (reference sequence). The CDR3 contains 16 residues. With 7 bases clipped from V and 1 base from J, the junction kept 9 bases outside the gene matches. The CDR3 DNA is TGTGCCAGCATCCCCCAGGGCGGGGGGTCCTACAATGAGCAGTTCTTC. Translation gives CASIPQGGGSYNEQFF.

At least ten counts were recorded for this clonotype. V is TRBV7-2 and J is TRBJ2-1; 16 nucleotides align to TRBD2. The germline V gene encodes CDR1 SGHTA and CDR2 FQGNSA. CDR3 length: 17 amino acids. V trimming: 5 bases; J trimming: 7 bases; junction bases outside the gene matches: 8. CDR3 nucleotide sequence: TGTGCCAGCAGCCCGCCGGGACTAGCGGGGGGGAGGAATGAGCAGTTCTTC. This gives the protein CASSPPGLAGGRNEQFF.

V gene TRBV20-1 combines with J gene TRBJ1-1, with 9 nucleotides matching TRBD1. This CDR3 spans 13 amino acids. The V gene end was trimmed by 3 bases and the J gene end by 4 bases; junction bases not matched to a gene: 3. Germline CDR1 and CDR2: DFQATT and SNEGSKA (reference sequence). Written as DNA, the CDR3 is TGCAGTGCTAGTACAGGGGGCTTCACTGAAGCTTTCTTT. It specifies CSASTGGFTEAFF.

The gene calls are TRBV5-1 and TRBJ1-3, with 9 bases fitting TRBD1. The CDR3 extends over 17 amino acids. The germline V gene has CDR1 SGHRS and CDR2 YFSETQ. Losses at the gene ends were 4 bases for V and 0 bases for J; bases not matched to a gene: 8. CDR3 DNA: TGCGCCAGCAGCCGGACAGGGGCAGTATCCTCTGGAAACACCATATATTTT. Its protein product is CASSRTGAVSSGNTIYF.

The chain couples TRBV20-1 to TRBJ1-3; D gene unclear. V was cut by 5 bases and J by 4 bases, with 12 bases left in between. The CDR3 loop spans 13 amino acids. The germline V gene encodes CDR1 DFQATT and CDR2 SNEGSKA (reference sequence). As DNA, the CDR3 is TGCAGTGCTTTGAACAGCGTAGGAAACACCATATATTTT. Encoded protein: CSALNSVGNTIYF.